Detailed here is one T cell receptor (beta chain). Its specificity is unknown. CDR3 length: 15 amino acids. Trimming shortened V by 4 bases and J by 2 bases, and 14 bases separated the two germline ends. Germline V CDR1 and CDR2: MGHRA, YSYEKL. This sample was included in a study of T cell responses to AZD1222 COVID-19 vaccine. The study's findings and limits: Recipients of two AZD1222 doses showed rising Spike-specific TCR breadth and depth. Without day 14 samples, only post-peak T cell repertoires were studied. The study found vaccine-associated CD4 TCRs spanning spike, dominant at 160-218 and 743-854.

Sequencing used immunoSEQ multiplex PCR; TCRdb keeps in-frame clones, though not all of them. Here the sample spans about 150,000 clones, 90% to 95% being singletons. The chain is built from TRBV4-1 and TRBJ1-1; no clear D gene. This receptor was taken from an adult in good health. Here the sequenced sample was peripheral blood, taken on day 0 of AZD1222 vaccination. CDR3 DNA sequence: TGCGCCAGCAGCCCTCCTTGGACGGCCAACACTGAAGCTTTCTTT. Amino acids: CASSPPWTANTEAFF.